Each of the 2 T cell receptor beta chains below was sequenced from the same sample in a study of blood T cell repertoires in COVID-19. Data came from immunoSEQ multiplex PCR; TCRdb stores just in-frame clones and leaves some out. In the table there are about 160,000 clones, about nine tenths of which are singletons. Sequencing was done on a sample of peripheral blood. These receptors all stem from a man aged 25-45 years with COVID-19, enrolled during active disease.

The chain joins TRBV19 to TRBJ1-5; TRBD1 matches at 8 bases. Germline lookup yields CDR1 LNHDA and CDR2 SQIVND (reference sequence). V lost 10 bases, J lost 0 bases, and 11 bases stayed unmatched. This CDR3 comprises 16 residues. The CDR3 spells CATSDREVSSNQPQHF. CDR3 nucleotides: TGTGCCACTTCGGACAGGGAGGTCTCTAGCAATCAGCCCCAGCATTTT.

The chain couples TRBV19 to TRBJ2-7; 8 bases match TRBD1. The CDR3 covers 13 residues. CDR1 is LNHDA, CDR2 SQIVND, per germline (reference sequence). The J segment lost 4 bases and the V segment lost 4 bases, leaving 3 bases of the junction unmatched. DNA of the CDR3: TGTGCCAGTAGTACCACAGGGGGATACGAGCAGTACTTC. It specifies CASSTTGGYEQYF.